Listed here is a single TCR beta chain. This record belongs to a study of blood T cells in healthy people across ages. Primers used in a second PCR of roughly 6 to 11 cycles were a sample-barcoded 5' primer and a J-beta primer mix. MiXCR, applied by TCRdb to the 5' RACE reads, yields one record per CDR3 protein. Of 1.5 million to 2 million distinct CDR3 sequences listed, 39% were seen once; the top ten hold approximately 22%. The sequence was obtained from a human donor in good health. Sequencing used blood.

The CDR3 region is CASSFPPRDLYGYTF. CDR3 DNA sequence: TGTGCCAGCAGCTTCCCGCCTAGAGACTTATATGGCTACACCTTC. The J gene is TRBJ1-2, the V gene TRBV5-5; the D is unclear. This CDR3 is 15 amino acids long. V was clipped by 2 bases and J by 5 bases, with 16 bases between them. The germline gives CDR1 SGHKS, CDR2 YYEKEE (reference sequence).